The entry below gives a single T cell receptor beta chain sequence along with its context. How the authors handled the data: For nucleated cells, counts were estimated from reference gene primer amplification. TCRdb's table, derived via immunoSEQ multiplex PCR, lists solely in-frame clones and lacks some. V and J calls and clone size are copied from that table; D and trimming were computed from the DNA. The sample consists of 25,000 to 30,000 clones, 75% to 90% of them appearing once. Deletions cut 1 base from V and 4 bases from J, with 14 bases between. CDR1 LGHDT and CDR2 YNNKEL come from the germline V gene (reference sequence). This CDR3 is 16 amino acids long. The data derive from a study of blood T cell repertoires in COVID-19. On the study more broadly: Italy, Spain and the United States were the sources of the convalescent and acute COVID-19 samples. The analysed material was cDNA or gDNA that came from T cells, B-cell-depleted T cells, or PBMCs.

The sample taken for sequencing was peripheral blood. The sequence came from a man between 60 and 75 years old with acute or convalescent COVID-19. The chain recombines TRBV3-1 (or the pseudogene TRBV3-2) with TRBJ1-5; the D gene is possibly TRBD1 (6 bases). The CDR3 nucleotides read TGTGCCAGCAGCCAAGGGTGGGGACAAACAAATCAGCCCCAGCATTTT. It codes for CASSQGWGQTNQPQHF.